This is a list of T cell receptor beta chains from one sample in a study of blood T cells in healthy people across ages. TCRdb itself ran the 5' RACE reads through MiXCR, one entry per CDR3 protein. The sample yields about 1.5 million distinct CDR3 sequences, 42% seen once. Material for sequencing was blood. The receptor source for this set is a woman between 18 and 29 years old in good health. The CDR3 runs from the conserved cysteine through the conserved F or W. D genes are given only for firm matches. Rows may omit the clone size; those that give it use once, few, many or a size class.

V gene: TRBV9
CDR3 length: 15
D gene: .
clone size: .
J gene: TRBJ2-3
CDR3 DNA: TGTGCCAGCACACCTCCGTCCCCTGCCCCAGATACGCAGTATTTT
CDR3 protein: CASTPPSPAPDTQYF

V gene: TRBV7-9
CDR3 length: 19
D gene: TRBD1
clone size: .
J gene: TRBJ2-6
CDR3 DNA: TGTGCCAGCAGCCTCTCCTGGGGGACAGGGGGGTCTGGGGCCAACGTCCTGACTTTC
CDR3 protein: CASSLSWGTGGSGANVLTF

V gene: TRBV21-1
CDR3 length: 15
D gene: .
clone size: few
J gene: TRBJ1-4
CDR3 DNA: TGTGCCAGCAGCAGGACAGGGTTAGCTAATGAAAAACTGTTTTTT
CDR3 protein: CASSRTGLANEKLFF

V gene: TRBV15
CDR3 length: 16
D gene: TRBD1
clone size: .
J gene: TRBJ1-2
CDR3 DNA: TGTGCCACCAGCAGTCCCGGGACAGGGACCGCCTATGGCTACACCTTC
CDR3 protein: CATSSPGTGTAYGYTF

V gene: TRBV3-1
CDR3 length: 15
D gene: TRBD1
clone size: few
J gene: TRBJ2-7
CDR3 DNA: TGTGCCAGCAGCCAAGGGACAGGGCCGTCCTACGAGCAGTACTTC
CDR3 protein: CASSQGTGPSYEQYF

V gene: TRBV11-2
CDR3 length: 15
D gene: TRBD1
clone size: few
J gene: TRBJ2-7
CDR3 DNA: TGTGCCAGCAGCCCAGGACAGGGGTCGGGATCCGAGCAGTACTTC
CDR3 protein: CASSPGQGSGSEQYF

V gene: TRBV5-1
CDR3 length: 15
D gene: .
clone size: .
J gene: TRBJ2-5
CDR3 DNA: TGCGCCAGCAGCTTGGTGGTAAGCTCCTACAATGAGCAGTACTTC
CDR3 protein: CASSLVVSSYNEQYF

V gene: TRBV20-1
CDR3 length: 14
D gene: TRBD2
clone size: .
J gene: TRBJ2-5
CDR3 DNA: TGCAGTGCGGCGCTCGGGACTAGCCTTGAGACCCAGTACTTC
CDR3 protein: CSAALGTSLETQYF

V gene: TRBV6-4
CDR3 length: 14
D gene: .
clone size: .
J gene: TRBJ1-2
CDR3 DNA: TGTGCCAGCAGATCCCAAACAGGGAACTATGGCTACACCTTC
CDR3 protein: CASRSQTGNYGYTF

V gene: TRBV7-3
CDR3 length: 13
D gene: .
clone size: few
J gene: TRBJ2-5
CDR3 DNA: TGTGCCAGCAGCCCCGATTTCTCTGAGACCCAGTACTTC
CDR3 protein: CASSPDFSETQYF

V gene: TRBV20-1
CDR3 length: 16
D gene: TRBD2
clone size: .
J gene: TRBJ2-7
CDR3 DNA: TGCAGTGCTAAGTCCAGCGGGAGGACGGACTACAATGAGCAGTACTTC
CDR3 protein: CSAKSSGRTDYNEQYF

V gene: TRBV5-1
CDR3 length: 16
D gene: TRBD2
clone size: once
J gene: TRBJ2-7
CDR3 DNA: TGCGCCAGCAGCTTGGCCGGTCAAGGGAGGGGATACGAGCAGTACTTC
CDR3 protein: CASSLAGQGRGYEQYF

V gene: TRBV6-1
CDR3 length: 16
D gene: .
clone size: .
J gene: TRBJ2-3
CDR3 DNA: TGTGCCAGCAGTGAAATCGTGGGGGGAGTTATTGATACGCAGTATTTT
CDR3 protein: CASSEIVGGVIDTQYF

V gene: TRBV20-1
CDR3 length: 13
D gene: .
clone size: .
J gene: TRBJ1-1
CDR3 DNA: TGCAGTGCTAGAGGGGGGCTGAACACTGAAGCTTTCTTT
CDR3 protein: CSARGGLNTEAFF

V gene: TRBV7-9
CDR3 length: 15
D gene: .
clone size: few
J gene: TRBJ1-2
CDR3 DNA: TGTGCCAGCAGCCAGGCCCGTCTGGAGGACGGAGGCTACACCTTC
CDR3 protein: CASSQARLEDGGYTF

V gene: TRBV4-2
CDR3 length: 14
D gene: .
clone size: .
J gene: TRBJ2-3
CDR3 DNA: TGTGCCAGCAGCCCCGCCGTGGGCGGGGATACGCAGTATTTT
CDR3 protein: CASSPAVGGDTQYF

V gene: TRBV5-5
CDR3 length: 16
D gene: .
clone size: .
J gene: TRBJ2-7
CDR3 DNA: TGTACCAGCAGCTTGGGCGGTGGAACACTCTCCTACGAGCAGTACTTC
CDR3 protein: CTSSLGGGTLSYEQYF

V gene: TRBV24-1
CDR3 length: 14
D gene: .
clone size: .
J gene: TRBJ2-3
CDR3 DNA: TGTGCCACCAGTCTTTCTGGGGGCACAGATACGCAGTATTTT
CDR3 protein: CATSLSGGTDTQYF

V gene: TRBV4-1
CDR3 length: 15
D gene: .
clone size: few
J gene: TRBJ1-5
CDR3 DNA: TGCGCCAGCAGCCGTGATAGGGACCTTTATCAGCCCCAGCATTTT
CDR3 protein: CASSRDRDLYQPQHF

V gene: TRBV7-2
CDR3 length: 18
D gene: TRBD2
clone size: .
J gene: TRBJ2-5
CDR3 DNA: TGTGCCAGCAGCCCCCCCCTCGAGGTCGATAGCGGGGGGTACCGCCAGTACTTC
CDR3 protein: CASSPPLEVDSGGYRQYF

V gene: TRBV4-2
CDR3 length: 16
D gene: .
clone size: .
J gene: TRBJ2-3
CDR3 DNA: TGTGCCAGCAGCCATAGTATTAGCGGTAGCACAGATACGCAGTATTTT
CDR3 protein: CASSHSISGSTDTQYF

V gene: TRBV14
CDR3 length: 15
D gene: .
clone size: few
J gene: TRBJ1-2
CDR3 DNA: TGTGCCAGCAGCCAAGTTGGAGCAGGGGTCTATGGCTACACCTTC
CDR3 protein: CASSQVGAGVYGYTF

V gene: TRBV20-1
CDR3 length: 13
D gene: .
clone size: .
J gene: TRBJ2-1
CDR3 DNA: TGCAGCATACTAGCCTCTTTCTCGGATGAGCAGTTCTTC
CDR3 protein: CSILASFSDEQFF

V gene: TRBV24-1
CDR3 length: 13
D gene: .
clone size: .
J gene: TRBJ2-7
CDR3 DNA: TGTGCCACCAGCTTAACAGGGAATCATGAGCAGTACTTC
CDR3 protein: CATSLTGNHEQYF

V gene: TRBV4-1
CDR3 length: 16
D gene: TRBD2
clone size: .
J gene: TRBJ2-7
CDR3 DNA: TGCGCCAGCAGCCAAGAACGCCGAGCGGGAGGCGATGAGCAGTACTTC
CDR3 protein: CASSQERRAGGDEQYF

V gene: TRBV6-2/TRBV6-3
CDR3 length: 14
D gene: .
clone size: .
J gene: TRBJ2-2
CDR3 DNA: TGTGCCAGCAGGCCCGGGACTGAATACGGGGAGCTGTTTTTT
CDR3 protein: CASRPGTEYGELFF

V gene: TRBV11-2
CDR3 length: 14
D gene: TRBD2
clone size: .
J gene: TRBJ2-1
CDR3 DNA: TGTGCCAGCACTGTGGGACTAGCGGGTAATGAGCAGTTCTTC
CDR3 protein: CASTVGLAGNEQFF

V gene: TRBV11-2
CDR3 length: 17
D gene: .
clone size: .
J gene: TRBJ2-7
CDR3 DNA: .
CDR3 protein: CASSLVGSGTSKNIQCF

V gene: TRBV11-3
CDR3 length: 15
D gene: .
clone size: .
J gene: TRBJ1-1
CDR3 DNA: TGTGCCAGCAGCTTAATGGGTGGGATGAACACTGAAGCTTTCTTT
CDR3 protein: CASSLMGGMNTEAFF

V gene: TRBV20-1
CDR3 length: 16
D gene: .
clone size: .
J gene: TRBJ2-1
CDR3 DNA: TGCGCTAAGAAGCCGGTGTATACTAGCCTGGTCAATGAGCAGTTCTTC
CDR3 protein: CAKKPVYTSLVNEQFF

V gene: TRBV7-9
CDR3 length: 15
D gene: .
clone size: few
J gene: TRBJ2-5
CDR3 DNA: TGTGCCAGCAGCCTCGTTGGGTCACCTCAAGAGACCCAGTACTTC
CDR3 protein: CASSLVGSPQETQYF

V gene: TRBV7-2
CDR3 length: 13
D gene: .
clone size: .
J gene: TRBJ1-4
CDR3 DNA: TGTGCCAGCAGCCCACGGGTCTCAGAAAAACTGTTTTTT
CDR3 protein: CASSPRVSEKLFF

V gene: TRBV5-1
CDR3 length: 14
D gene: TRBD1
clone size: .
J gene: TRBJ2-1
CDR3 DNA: TGCGCCAGCCAACAGGGGAGCTCCTACAATGAGCAGTTCTTC
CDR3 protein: CASQQGSSYNEQFF

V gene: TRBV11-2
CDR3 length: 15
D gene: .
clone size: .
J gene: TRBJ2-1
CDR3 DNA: TGTGCCAGCCCGGCACCGGGGGGCGCCTACAATGAGCAGTTCTTC
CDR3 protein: CASPAPGGAYNEQFF

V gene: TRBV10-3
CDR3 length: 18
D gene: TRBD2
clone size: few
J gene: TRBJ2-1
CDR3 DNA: TGTGCCATCAGTGAGTCGTTTCGTTCGGGAGGTATCTTTGATGAGCAGTTCTTC
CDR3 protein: CAISESFRSGGIFDEQFF

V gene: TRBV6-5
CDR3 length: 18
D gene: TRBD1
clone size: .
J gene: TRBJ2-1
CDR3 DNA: TGTGCCAGCAGTTACTCTGGACCGGGACAGGGCGGAAAAAATGAGCAGTTCTTC
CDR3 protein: CASSYSGPGQGGKNEQFF

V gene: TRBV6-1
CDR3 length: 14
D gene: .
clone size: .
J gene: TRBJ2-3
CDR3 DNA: TGTGCCAGCAGTGAAGCGAGCAGCCCCGATACGCAGTATTTT
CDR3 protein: CASSEASSPDTQYF

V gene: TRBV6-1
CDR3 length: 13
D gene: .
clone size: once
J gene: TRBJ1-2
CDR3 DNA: TGTGCCAGCAGTGAACGGGACCCCGGGGGCTACACCTTC
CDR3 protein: CASSERDPGGYTF

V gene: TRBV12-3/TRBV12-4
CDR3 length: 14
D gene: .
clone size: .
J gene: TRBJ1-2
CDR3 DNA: TGTGCCAGCAGTTCCGTAAGACAGTCCTATGGCTACACCTTC
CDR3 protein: CASSSVRQSYGYTF

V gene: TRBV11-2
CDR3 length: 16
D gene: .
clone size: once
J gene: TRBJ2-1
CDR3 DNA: TGTGCCAGCAGCCCTACCCGGGGGCCTGACTACAATGAGCAGTTCTTC
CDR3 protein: CASSPTRGPDYNEQFF

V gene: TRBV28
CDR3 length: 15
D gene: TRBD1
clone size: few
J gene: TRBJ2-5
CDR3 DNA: TGTGCCAGCAGTTTAGCGGGACAGGGTGGAGAGACCCAGTACTTC
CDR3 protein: CASSLAGQGGETQYF

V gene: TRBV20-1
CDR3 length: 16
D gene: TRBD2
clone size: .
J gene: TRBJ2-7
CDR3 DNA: TGCAGTGCTAGGGGGATTACTAGCGGACTACCCTACGAGCAGTACTTC
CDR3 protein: CSARGITSGLPYEQYF

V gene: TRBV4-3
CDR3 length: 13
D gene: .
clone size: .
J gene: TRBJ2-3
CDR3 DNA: TGCGCCAGCAGCCGGGAGCGGGCAGATACGCAGTATTTT
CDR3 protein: CASSRERADTQYF

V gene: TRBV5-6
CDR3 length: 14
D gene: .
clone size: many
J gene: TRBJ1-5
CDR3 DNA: TGTGCCAGCAGCCGCTGGGGGGGCAATCAGCCCCAGCATTTT
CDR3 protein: CASSRWGGNQPQHF

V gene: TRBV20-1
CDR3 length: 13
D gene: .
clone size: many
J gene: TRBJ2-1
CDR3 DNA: TGCAGTGCTAGAGATTCGCGGTACAATGAGCAGTTCTTC
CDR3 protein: CSARDSRYNEQFF